The T cell receptor beta chain under discussion was sequenced for a study of Ad26.COV2.S vaccination and SARS-CoV-2 variants. The overall study: The trial was COV1001 and the donor's arm was Ad26.COV2.S. Whole-study findings and limits: Higher spike-specific TCR breadth was found in vaccine recipients than in placebo recipients. Reported findings describe substantial breadth in spike-specific CD8+ and CD4+ T cell responses following vaccination.

The table came from immunoSEQ multiplex PCR; TCRdb's copy has only in-frame clones and leaves some out. The sample includes roughly 510,000 clones, about 83% seen only once; the top ten take roughly 12%. Treatment meaning: around 19 received Ad26.COV2.S at low or high dose, single or two shots; 5 received placebo; per-sample allocation not given. After the first vaccine or placebo injection, samples were drawn on day 63. Trimming pared 0 bases from V and 0 bases from J, leaving 9 bases between. This CDR3 region has 16 residues. Germline V lookup: CDR1 SGHAT, CDR2 FQNNGV. On this clone itself: Its cognate antigen is unknown.

This TCR came from a person between 18 and 65 years old who received the Ad26.COV2.S COVID-19 vaccine or a placebo. The source material was peripheral blood, sampled in a trial of Ad26.COV2.S vaccine versus placebo. V gene TRBV11-2 combines with J gene TRBJ2-1, with D perhaps given as TRBD1 or TRBD2 (5 bases each). For the CDR3, the DNA is TGTGCCAGCAGCTTAGAATCAGGGAGCTCCTACAATGAGCAGTTCTTC. Encoded protein: CASSLESGSSYNEQFF.